What follows is one T cell receptor (beta chain) and its context. Its antigen target is currently unknown. No base quality information exists; no much larger clone differs at one position. At the junction V is shortened by 0 bases and J by 2 bases; bases outside the gene matches: 4. The germline V gene gives CDR1 as MGHRA and CDR2 as YSYEKL. The CDR3 holds 17 amino acids from the cysteine to the phenylalanine. Left in the record is the CDR3 DNA by itself, 51 bases read in frame from the first base. These data belong to a study of regulatory T cells in long-lasting Graves disease (dated by TCRdb to the early 2020s). Regarding the research as a whole: To count as having persistent Graves' disease, a patient had to have received antithyroid drug treatment for over 5 years with TSH receptor autoantibodies remaining persistently positive. Patients with persistent Graves' disease were compared with patients with newly diagnosed Graves' disease using TCR sequencing and RNA sequencing of peripheral blood. The study took place in China and was registered as a clinical trial. Antithyroid drugs had been taken for approximately 9.7 years on average by persistent Graves' disease patients in the clinical cohort. TCR sequencing covered 13 persistent and roughly 20 newly diagnosed Graves' disease patients, around 35 samples in total. The full study reports these points: TRBV28, TRBJ1-2 and TRBJ2-5 were preferentially used in persistent disease, while TRBV20-1 and TRBJ2-1 were favored in newly diagnosed disease. More public clonotypes were shared among persistent patients (roughly 2,700) than among newly diagnosed patients (roughly 1,000). Only the TCR beta chain was sequenced and analyzed. Peripheral blood alone was examined, since thyroid tissue, which constituted the primary lesion, could not be accessed. Compared with newly diagnosed patients, persistent Graves' disease patients had lower TCR Shannon entropy and fewer highly expanded clones, which suggests clonal expansion. The authors acknowledged the small sample size as a limitation that may reduce accuracy.

Library prep was done by multiplex PCR. Instrument used: Illumina HiSeq 4000. TCR beta libraries were built with iRepertoire HTBI primers and Arm-PCR amplification of CDR3 regions. Before sequencing, the PCR products underwent gel purification. In the authors' own workflow: A total of 60 to 80 TRBV and 14 TRBJ segments were identified across samples and were used for gene usage analysis of CDR3 amino acid clonotypes. Filtered high-quality paired reads were merged into contigs using COPE and FqMerger. BLAST was used to align contigs to IMGT TRBV, TRBD and TRBJ reference genes, and CDR3 was defined according to IMGT. Any clonotype with a frequency above 0.1% was classified as a highly expanded clone. Repertoire diversity was measured by Shannon entropy, and V-J evenness by the Gini coefficient. A clonotype found in more than one individual was treated as public. TCRdb ran its own pipeline on the public reads, namely fastp trimming at Q25 and MiXCR clone calling, and kept in-frame beta chains. A single entry per CDR3 protein holds the most common genes and DNA from its merged rows. None of the V and J calls come from the authors' own analysis; TCRdb made them. This sample gives 650,000 to 850,000 distinct CDR3 sequences in total; about 32% of them show up just once. Roughly 40% of the sample comes from the top ten.

Sample time point, as interpreted from the label and publication: persistent/refractory GD, antithyroid drugs over 5 years with positive TRAb. RNA was extracted from PBMCs in TRIzol for both TCR sequencing and RNA sequencing. The diagnosis of Graves' disease was made according to American Thyroid Association guidelines. Patients for the study were recruited at an endocrinology department in Xi'an, China. Each patient gave approximately 9.7 milliliters of peripheral blood, collected in an EDTA anticoagulant tube. Ficoll Paque Plus density gradient separation was used to isolate PBMCs, and no additional T cell sorting was done. An Agilent 2100 Bioanalyzer and agarose gel were used to check RNA quality, and a NanoDrop 2000 was used to measure RNA concentration.

The sequences come from peripheral blood mononuclear cells (PBMCs), collected when the disease was refractory, from a patient treated with antithyroid drugs. The receptor was isolated from a female donor with Graves disease. The chain uses TRBV4-1 and TRBJ2-5, with TRBD2 matching 12 junction bases. The sequenced DNA is TGCGCCAGCAGCCAAGAGCCCGGACTAGCGGGGCAAGAGACCCAGTACTTC. It is translated as CASSQEPGLAGQETQYF.